One and the same sample provided the 12 T cell receptor beta chains below, sequenced in a study of CD8+CD57+ T cells in acquired aplastic anemia. Whoever was chosen for sequencing had shown CD8+CD57+ cell expansion by flow cytometry. TCR beta VDJ and CDR3 were profiled, and genomic DNA was the template. TCRdb analysed the reads with MiXCR anew, one entry per CDR3 protein. The data hold about 58,000 distinct CDR3 sequences, with 57% observed a single time. Sequenced: sorted CD4+, CD8+, or CD8+CD57+ T cells (not recorded which) from PBMCs. These receptors all come from a human donor with aplastic anemia.

J is TRBJ2-7 and V is TRBV20-1, with 8 bases matching TRBD2. The trim removed 1 base at V and 2 bases at J, leaving 4 bases unmatched. The CDR3 extends over 14 amino acids. The germline CDR1 and CDR2 sequences are DFQATT and SNEGSKA (reference sequence). Written as DNA, the CDR3 is TGCAGTGCTAGAGTAAGCGGGAGTGCCTACGAGCAGTACTTC. It codes for CSARVSGSAYEQYF.

The chain uses TRBV2 and TRBJ2-7; D not certain. V lost 0 bases to trimming and J lost 5 bases, with 11 bases between them. This CDR3 has 14 residues. Germline assignment: CDR1 SNHLY and CDR2 FYNNEI. CDR3 DNA: TGTGCCAGCAGTGAAGCGTACCCCCCTGACGAGCAGTACTTC. The encoded protein is CASSEAYPPDEQYF. The variable domain in full, completed from reference TRBV2 and TRBJ2-7, reads EPEVTQTPSHQVTQMGQEVILRCVPISNHLYFYWYRQILGQKVEFLVSFYNNEISEKSEIFDDQFSVERPDGSNFTLKIRSTKLEDSAMYFCASSEAYPPDEQYFGPGTRLTVT.

Only one count was recorded for this clonotype. The junction shows a germline mismatch at one end, possibly a read error. The chain combines TRBV20-1 with TRBJ1-6; D is uncertain. Germline CDR1 reads DFQATT; CDR2 reads SNEGSKA (reference sequence). This CDR3 spans 11 amino acids. The CDR3 spells CGATENSPLHF. For the CDR3, the DNA is TGCGGTGCTACAGAGAATTCACCCCTCCACTTT.

V usage is TRBV7-8 and J usage is TRBJ2-7; D possibly corresponds to TRBD1 (6 bases). V dropped 2 bases and J dropped 3 bases, with 11 bases sitting between them. Per the germline V gene, CDR1 is SGHVS and CDR2 is FQNEAQ. CDR3 size: 14 residues. The CDR3 sequence is CASSLKLGGYEQYF. The CDR3 DNA reads TGTGCCAGCAGCTTAAAATTAGGGGGCTACGAGCAGTACTTC.

This rearrangement joins TRBV12-3 or TRBV12-4 to TRBJ1-1; 8 nucleotides line up with TRBD1. J lost 1 base, V lost 8 bases, and 12 bases had no gene match. CDR3 size: 16 residues. Written as DNA, the CDR3 is TGTGCCAGCGGTAAGGACACCGGGACAGGGAACACTGAAGCTTTCTTT. Protein sequence: CASGKDTGTGNTEAFF.

This chain links TRBV24-1 with TRBJ2-2; the match to TRBD2 covers 13 bases. The CDR3 totals 16 residues. The germline V gene has CDR1 KGHDR and CDR2 SFDVKD. Trimming at V came to 4 bases and at J to 8 bases, leaving 6 bases not matched to a gene. CDR3 sequence reads: CATSEWGLAGKGELFF. For the CDR3, the DNA is TGTGCCACCAGTGAATGGGGACTAGCGGGGAAGGGGGAGCTGTTTTTT.

V gene TRBV6-5 combines with J gene TRBJ1-2; maybe TRBD1 (5 bases). Germline CDR1 reads MNHEY; CDR2 reads SVGAGI. V was trimmed by 0 bases and J by 8 bases, leaving 10 bases between them. This CDR3 is 13 amino acids long. This CDR3 is CASSYSRARGYTF. The CDR3 nucleotides read TGTGCCAGCAGTTACTCCAGGGCACGGGGCTACACCTTC.

The chain links TRBV5-1 to TRBJ1-3; weak D call: TRBD1 (5 bases). CDR1 and CDR2 from the germline V gene are SGHRS and YFSETQ. The CDR3 runs 14 residues. V lost 1 base, J lost 5 bases, and 10 bases lay in between. This CDR3 reads CASSLSQGRNTIYF. As DNA, the CDR3 is TGCGCCAGCAGCTTGTCGCAGGGCCGAAACACCATATATTTT.

This clonotype has ten or more counts. The chain uses TRBV19 and TRBJ1-1, with a tentative D call TRBD1 (5 bases). The CDR3 has 15 amino acids. V was shortened by 6 bases and J by 2 bases, with 16 bases between the two germline ends. Germline-derived CDR1 and CDR2 are LNHDA and SQIVND (reference sequence). The CDR3 reads CASSPWGFGNTEAFF. The CDR3 nucleotides are TGTGCCAGTAGCCCTTGGGGCTTCGGAAACACTGAAGCTTTCTTT.

This clonotype was recorded once. A much bigger clone sits one base away, suggesting this may be a read error. The CDR3 region has the DNA TGTGCCAGCAGCGTAAATTCCGGAGAGACCCAGTACTTC. Encoded protein: CASSVNSGETQYF. The V and J genes are TRBV9 and TRBJ2-5; D remains unclear. Trimming left V 1 base short and J 4 bases short, with 8 bases between. This CDR3 has 13 residues. Per the germline V gene, CDR1 is SGDLS and CDR2 is YYNGEE.

This chain links TRBV29-1 with TRBJ1-6; 7 bases agree with TRBD1. The CDR3 is 13 amino acids. CDR1 and CDR2 (germline): SQVTM, ANQGSEA. V was pared by 4 bases and J by 7 bases, with 4 bases of the junction left unmatched. Here the CDR3 DNA reads TGCAGCGTTGGGGACAGCCAAAATTCACCCCTCCACTTT. Amino acids: CSVGDSQNSPLHF.

The rearrangement joins TRBV29-1 to TRBJ1-3; D call uncertain. Per germline, CDR1 SQVTM and CDR2 ANQGSEA. The length of the CDR3 is 11 residues. Trimming stripped 5 bases from V and 4 bases from J, with 6 bases between. The CDR3 sequence: CSVHQGNTIYF. The DNA for the CDR3 is TGCAGCGTTCATCAGGGAAACACCATATATTTT.